A single sample is the source of the 16 T cell receptor beta chains below, sequenced in a study of T cells in Graves' hyperthyroidism and ophthalmopathy. TCR beta CDR3 regions were amplified from RNA transcripts. The TCR CDR3 first-round RT-PCR relied on the HTBI primer set. Via MiXCR, TCRdb re-called the multiplex PCR reads, giving one row per CDR3 protein. The repertoire holds roughly 700,000 distinct CDR3 sequences, with 30% to 40% as singletons. Source material: blood. The source of these receptors is a woman in her forties with Graves' hyperthyroidism.

The table lists this clonotype with many counts. The J gene is TRBJ1-1, the V gene TRBV20-1; D gene unclear. The CDR3 is 11 residues long. The ends were cut back, 1 base at V and 1 base at J, with 1 base in the middle. The germline V gene has CDR1 DFQATT and CDR2 SNEGSKA (reference sequence). CDR3 region: CSARGNTEAFF. DNA of the CDR3: TGCAGTGCTAGAGGGAACACTGAAGCTTTCTTT.

The chain carries TRBV20-1 and TRBJ1-5; unclear D gene. Germline loops: CDR1 DFQATT, CDR2 SNEGSKA (reference sequence). The CDR3 is 16 residues long. Trimming pared 0 bases from V and 1 base from J, leaving 13 bases between. CDR3 DNA: TGCAGTGCTAGAGACCTTTCGGGAGGCAGCAATCAGCCCCAGCATTTT. It translates to CSARDLSGGSNQPQHF.

This chain joins TRBV7-9 and TRBJ1-2, with D possibly TRBD1 on 5 matching bases. CDR3 length: 14 amino acids. The V gene lost 2 bases and the J gene lost 5 bases, with 12 bases spanning the gap. Germline V CDR1 and CDR2: SEHNR, FQNEAQ (reference sequence). The CDR3 bases are TGTGCCAGCAGCTTAAGACCGGGGACTTATGGCTACACCTTC. This translates into CASSLRPGTYGYTF.

V is TRBV28 and J is TRBJ1-5, with unresolved D. The V end lost 2 bases, the J end lost 2 bases, and 13 bases lay between the germline ends. The CDR3 extends over 16 amino acids. Germline values: CDR1 MDHEN, CDR2 SYDVKM. CDR3 residues: CASSLDGIGGNQPQHF. As DNA, the CDR3 is TGTGCCAGCAGTTTAGATGGCATCGGTGGCAATCAGCCCCAGCATTTT.

Many counts were recorded for this clonotype. V gene TRBV3-1 combines with J gene TRBJ1-5; D is possibly TRBD1 (5 bases). The CDR3 loop spans 15 amino acids. The germline gives CDR1 LGHDT, CDR2 YNNKEL (reference sequence). V lost 0 bases, J lost 4 bases, and 10 bases lay in between. The CDR3 sequence is CASSQDGGRNQPQHF. CDR3 in DNA: TGTGCCAGCAGCCAAGATGGGGGACGGAATCAGCCCCAGCATTTT.

The sample holds many counts of this clonotype. As DNA, the CDR3 is TGTGCCATCAGTGCCAGGACAGGGAAGTATGGCTACACCTTC. Its protein is CAISARTGKYGYTF. The rearrangement joins TRBV10-3 to TRBJ1-2; 8 bases agree with TRBD1. The germline V gene encodes CDR1 ENHRY and CDR2 SYGVKD. The CDR3 is 14 residues long. The J segment lost 5 bases and the V segment lost 4 bases, leaving 6 bases of the junction unmatched.

The chain uses TRBV7-9 and TRBJ2-7; unclear D gene. Trimming left V 4 bases short and J 2 bases short, with 15 bases between. The germline CDR1 and CDR2 sequences are SEHNR and FQNEAQ (reference sequence). CDR3 length equals 15 residues. This CDR3 is CASSSPAAVAYEQYF. The CDR3 DNA reads as TGTGCCAGCAGCTCCCCCGCCGCCGTAGCCTACGAGCAGTACTTC.

This clonotype was counted many times. The chain is built from TRBV24-1 and TRBJ1-2; possibly TRBD1 for D (5 bases). CDR1 is KGHDR, CDR2 SFDVKD, per germline. The V and J ends lost 5 bases and 8 bases respectively, with 11 bases between them. The CDR3 is made up of 12 amino acids. The CDR3 loop is CATSGAGPGYTF. The DNA of the CDR3 is TGTGCCACCAGTGGAGCGGGACCGGGCTACACCTTC.

This clonotype was counted a few times. The V call is TRBV6-5, the J call TRBJ1-6; 8 bases map to TRBD1. The ends lost 6 bases at V and 6 bases at J; junction bases unmatched: 7. This CDR3 region has 15 residues. Germline lookup yields CDR1 MNHEY and CDR2 SVGAGI. This CDR3 reads CASSRGQGLNSPLHF. In DNA, the CDR3 is TGTGCCAGCAGCCGCGGACAGGGACTTAATTCACCCCTCCACTTT.

This clonotype was seen only once. The rearrangement links TRBV5-4 to TRBJ2-3; D unresolved. V was cut by 4 bases and J by 3 bases, with 9 bases left in between. Looked up from germline, CDR1 is SGHNT and CDR2 is YYREEE (reference sequence). The CDR3 contains 13 residues. The CDR3 bases are TGTGCCAGCAGCCCCACAGAGACAGATACGCAGTATTTT. Encoded protein: CASSPTETDTQYF.

This clonotype appeared a single time. CDR3 loop: CASSSRKGAYGYTF. CDR3 DNA sequence: TGTGCCAGCAGCTCGCGCAAGGGGGCCTATGGCTACACCTTC. The V call is TRBV7-9, the J call TRBJ1-2, with 7 bases fitting TRBD1. CDR1 and CDR2 (germline): SEHNR, FQNEAQ (reference sequence). The CDR3 is 14 amino acids. With V trimmed by 4 bases and J by 4 bases, 6 bases remained unmatched.

The chain has TRBV7-9 and TRBJ1-2; no firm D call. CDR1 and CDR2 (germline): SEHNR, FQNEAQ (reference sequence). This CDR3 comprises 14 residues. Between the trimmed V and J ends, which lost 1 base and 6 bases, there was a span of 12 bases. CDR3 bases: TGTGCCAGCAGCTTAGGAGTAGGGTTGGATGGCTACACCTTC. Amino acid sequence: CASSLGVGLDGYTF.

As regards this clonotype: A much larger clone lies one base from this, so it may be a read error. The chain has TRBV7-9 and TRBJ1-4; D possibly corresponds to TRBD1 (5 bases). The V and J ends lost 8 bases and 7 bases respectively, with 11 bases between them. The germline CDR1 and CDR2 sequences are SEHNR and FQNEAQ (reference sequence). The CDR3 is 12 residues long. CDR3 coding DNA: TGTGCCAGCCACCGGGGGGTTGAAAAACTGTTTTTT. Protein product: CASHRGVEKLFF.

On this clonotype: This clone may be a read error of a much larger clone one base away. The chain has TRBV19 and TRBJ1-5; D ambiguous. This CDR3 has 15 amino acids. Trimming left V 2 bases short and J 11 bases short, with 19 bases between. From germline, CDR1 is LNHDA and CDR2 SQIVND (reference sequence). CDR3 sequence (DNA): TGTGCCAGTAGTATACGGACGCTTGCCGGTGGGACCCAGCATTTT. The encoded protein is CASSIRTLAGGTQHF.

Regarding this clonotype: At one end the junction does not follow the germline gene, possibly because of a read error. The rearrangement joins TRBV10-3 to TRBJ2-7; the match to TRBD1 covers 7 bases. Germline values: CDR1 ENHRY, CDR2 SYGVKD. The length of the CDR3 is 18 residues. In nucleotides, the CDR3 is TGTGCCAGCAGTTACGAACCGGGTGTGGCAGGGGGAACCTACGAGCAGTACTTC. This translates into CASSYEPGVAGGTYEQYF.

The rearrangement uses TRBV10-3 and TRBJ2-7; D remains unclear. The CDR3 runs 13 residues. The V end lost 0 bases, the J end lost 6 bases, and 9 bases lay between the germline ends. Germline-derived CDR1 and CDR2 are ENHRY and SYGVKD. The CDR3 sequence is CAISESTQPEQYF. For the CDR3, the DNA is TGTGCCATCAGTGAGTCGACCCAGCCCGAGCAGTACTTC.